This section outlines one T cell receptor beta chain sequence together with its context. The data are from a study of somatic mutations in cytotoxic T cells in rheumatoid arthritis. The CDR3 extends over 10 amino acids. TCRdb's copy holds only in-frame clones and misses some; the assay was immunoSEQ multiplex PCR. The sample carries 9,500 to 13,000 clones, roughly 71% recorded once. The sequence derives from an adult with rheumatoid arthritis. The chain uses TRBV21-1 and TRBJ2-3. TRBV21-1 is annotated as a pseudogene. Sequenced sample: CD8+ T cells sorted from blood. The CDR3 spells CVGATDTQYF. The DNA of the CDR3 is TGTGTGGGTGCCACAGATACGCAGTATTTT.